The T cell receptor (beta chain) under discussion was sequenced for a study of blood T cell repertoires in COVID-19 (dated by TCRdb to about 2020). For the study in its entirety: Collaborator samples came from the United States, Italy and Spain and covered acute and convalescent phases of COVID-19. The prospective study material was composed of cDNA or gDNA derived from T cells, B-cell-depleted T cells, or PBMCs. The dataset comprised deeply sampled blood TCRbeta repertoires from subjects exposed to, actively infected with, or recovered from COVID-19. The repertoires were made available in a free public database intended to serve as a resource for research on the immune response to SARS-CoV-2. The samples were drawn from two sources: the first 160 participants of the ongoing ImmuneRACE study, and 1,000 to 1,500 subjects contributed by 6 global collaborators. Sample metadata almost always included a de-identified subject ID, COVID-19 status, age in years and sex. Where available, HLA class I and class II types were taken from metadata supplied by the sample provider and were not determined by assay-based typing. Study-wide findings and limitations: The quantity of clinical and demographic metadata differed by source and by participant and was supplied without curation.

TCRbeta CDR3 regions were amplified from genomic DNA using the immunoSEQ Assay, a bias-controlled multiplex PCR. The authors processed their data as follows. The number of nucleated cells in each sample was estimated by amplification of reference gene primers within the assay. To quantify the absolute abundance of each unique TCRbeta CDR3 rearrangement, sequence reads were collapsed and filtered. For each sample, productive Simpson clonality was calculated as the square root of Simpson's diversity index across productive rearrangements. TCRdb's version of the immuneACCESS table is confined to in-frame rearrangements and falls short of the full clone set. An unresolved V gene accounts for under half of the shortfall where checked; the remainder is of unknown origin. The DNA gave D and trimming, while V, J and clone size come from that table. The sample yields around 270,000 clones; 70% to 85% were counted once. The ten largest clones capture around 1% of the sample.

One collaborating source in Seattle enrolled patients while the patients were actively infected and followed the patients over time throughout the course of disease. The collaborating institutions used their own protocols to collect whole blood in K2EDTA tubes. For TCRbeta analysis, collaborators shipped samples as frozen whole blood, isolated PBMCs, or DNA extracted from either of those sample types. In the case of this clone: Its specific antigen is unknown. The record has no base qualities; no much larger clone is one base away.

The sequence derives from a human donor with COVID-19, enrolled during active disease. The donor label of this sample is uncertain. Material for sequencing was peripheral blood.

Here is the DNA: TGCGCCAGCAGCAACATAGGGGGTGGAAATTCACCCCTCCACTTT. Its protein is CASSNIGGGNSPLHF. In this chain, TRBV5-1 is recombined with TRBJ1-6; TRBD1 is a weak D gene call, 6 bases matching. V is clipped by 4 bases and J by 7 bases, and the sequence between their germline boundaries is 15 bases long. The germline V gene specifies SGHRS as CDR1 and YFSETQ as CDR2. The CDR3 measures 15 amino acids from cysteine to phenylalanine. CDR3 DNA only is kept here, 45 bases in frame from base 1. With all but the CDR3 taken from the reference TRBV5-1 and TRBJ1-6 genes, the full variable domain is: KAGVTQTPRYLIKTRGQQVTLSCSPISGHRSVSWYQQTPGQGLQFLFEYFSETQRNKGNFPGRFSGRQFSNSRSEMNVSTLELGDSALYLCASSNIGGGNSPLHFGNGTRLTVT.